This is a list of T cell receptor beta chains from one sample in a study of beta chain features in type 1 diabetes. Some clones are missing from TCRdb's copy, which holds only in-frame ones; the method was immunoSEQ multiplex PCR. The table lists some 180,000 clones, about an eighth of them singletons. The specimen sequenced was central memory CD4+ T cells from blood. The origin of the receptors is a woman in her late teens or twenties in good health. Each CDR3 is given with its conserved first and last residue. The D gene is left open where the match is weak. The size entry is marked missing in some rows and otherwise reads once, few, many or a size class.

J | size | D | V | DNA | CDR3
TRBJ2-6 | few | TRBD2 | TRBV5-4 | TGTGCCAGCACCGGGGGGTCCAGCTCTGGGGCCAACGTCCTGACTTTC | CASTGGSSSGANVLTF
TRBJ2-2 | NA | NA | TRBV2 | TGTGCCAGCAGTGGGGAGGTCACCGGGGAGCTGTTTTTT | CASSGEVTGELFF
TRBJ2-5 | few | NA | TRBV28 | TGTGCCAGCAGTTTGCCTACGAACCAAGAGACCCAGTACTTC | CASSLPTNQETQYF
TRBJ1-2 | NA | TRBD1 | TRBV6-5 | TGTGCCAGCATTTCCCCGGGACAGAACTATGGCTACACCTTC | CASISPGQNYGYTF
TRBJ1-1 | NA | NA | TRBV30 | TGTGCCTGGAGGCCCAAGAGCCTGAACACTGAAGCTTTCTTT | CAWRPKSLNTEAFF
TRBJ2-7 | NA | TRBD2 | TRBV2 | TGTGCCAGCAAAGAGCGGGAGGGATACGAGCAGTACTTC | CASKEREGYEQYF
TRBJ1-1 | NA | TRBD1 | TRBV19 | TGTGCCAGTAGTATAGCCGGACAGGGACTGAACACTGAAGCTTTCTTT | CASSIAGQGLNTEAFF
TRBJ2-3 | NA | TRBD2 | TRBV30 | TGTGCCTGGAGTACCGGGAGGCATAGCACAGATACGCAGTATTTT | CAWSTGRHSTDTQYF
TRBJ1-2 | many | NA | TRBV28 | TGTGCCAGCAGTTTCGTCAGGGGAGACTATGGCTACACCTTC | CASSFVRGDYGYTF
TRBJ2-7 | NA | TRBD2 | TRBV4-1 | TGCGCCAGCAGCCTTATAGCGGGCTACTACGAGCAGTACTTC | CASSLIAGYYEQYF
TRBJ2-4 | few | TRBD2 | TRBV10-1 | TGCGCCAGCAGTCCTAGCGGGGGCAAAAACATTCAGTACTTC | CASSPSGGKNIQYF
TRBJ2-1 | NA | TRBD2 | TRBV30 | TGTGCCTGGAGTGGACTAGCGGCCTACAATGAGCAGTTCTTC | CAWSGLAAYNEQFF
TRBJ1-1 | NA | NA | TRBV6-1 | TGTGCCAGCAGTGAAGGTCAACGGTTTATGAACACTGAAGCTTTCTTT | CASSEGQRFMNTEAFF